This entry lists 27 T cell receptor beta chains sequenced from one sample in a study of CD8+ T cells in alopecia areata. The sample's treatment: oral pan-JAK inhibitor, 5-10 mg twice daily. cDNA prepared by RNA extraction and subsequent reverse transcription served as the template for sequencing. The data were produced by immunoSEQ multiplex PCR, yet TCRdb's version contains in-frame clones alone and is incomplete. There are around 150,000 clones in the sample; roughly four fifths occur only once, and 20% to 25% lies in the top ten. Source: CD8+ T cells sorted from blood, taken at week 4, from a patient treated with tofacitinib. The receptors derive from a human donor with alopecia areata.

V gene TRBV7-9 combines with J gene TRBJ1-1; D ambiguous. The length of the CDR3 is 12 residues. The V end was cut by 0 bases, the J end by 8 bases, with 7 bases between. Per germline, CDR1 SEHNR and CDR2 FQNEAQ (reference sequence). CDR3 in amino acids: CASSLAPEEAFF. CDR3 sequence (DNA): TGTGCCAGCAGCTTAGCTCCGGAAGAAGCTTTCTTT.

The rearrangement links TRBV30 to TRBJ2-3; D is uncertain. Germline CDR1 GTSNPN, CDR2 SVGIG (reference sequence). Trimming pared 0 bases from V and 0 bases from J, leaving 10 bases between. This CDR3 has 15 residues. CDR3: CAWSVDDASTDTQYF. CDR3 bases: TGTGCCTGGAGTGTCGACGACGCTAGCACAGATACGCAGTATTTT. Based on the CDR3 plus reference TRBV30 and TRBJ2-3, the full variable domain is SQTIHQWPATLVQPVGSPLSLECTVEGTSNPNLYWYRQAAGRGLQLLFYSVGIGQISSEVPQNLSASRPQDRQFILSSKKLLLSDSGFYLCAWSVDDASTDTQYFGPGTRLTVL.

The chain has TRBV29-1 and TRBJ2-5; tentatively, D is TRBD1 or TRBD2 (5 bases each). The CDR3 extends over 14 amino acids. CDR1 and CDR2 (germline): SQVTM, ANQGSEA. Trimming left V 3 bases short and J 2 bases short, with 13 bases between. The CDR3 nucleotides read TGCAGCGTTGAGCTCCCGGGACGTCAAGAGACCCAGTACTTC. It codes for CSVELPGRQETQYF.

This sequence joins TRBV27 and TRBJ1-2; D is perhaps TRBD1 (5 bases). This CDR3 contains 14 residues. Germline loops: CDR1 MNHEY, CDR2 SMNVEV (reference sequence). The V gene lost 5 bases and the J gene lost 5 bases, with 15 bases spanning the gap. The CDR3 is CASSPRGPHYGYTF. DNA of the CDR3: TGTGCCAGCAGTCCGCGGGGACCCCATTATGGCTACACCTTC.

The sample holds one count of this clone. The genes are TRBV10-3 and TRBJ2-7; D possibly corresponds to TRBD2 (6 bases). The CDR3 totals 16 residues. Germline V gene sequence: CDR1 ENHRY, CDR2 SYGVKD. V dropped 0 bases and J dropped 3 bases, with 15 bases sitting between them. In DNA, the CDR3 is TGTGCCATCAGTGAGTCGGAGGGCTCAGCCCGCTACGAGCAGTACTTC. Translating gives CAISESEGSARYEQYF.

The CDR3, as DNA: TGTGCCTGGACGGGGACAGGGGGCCCCGACGAGCAGTACTTC. This sequence encodes CAWTGTGGPDEQYF. The V call is TRBV30, the J call TRBJ2-7, with 12 nucleotides matching TRBD1. The CDR3 contains 14 residues. The junction had 6 bases not matched to a gene; V was cut back by 4 bases and J by 5 bases. The germline V gene has CDR1 GTSNPN and CDR2 SVGIG (reference sequence).

V usage is TRBV29-1 and J usage is TRBJ2-7, with no clear D. Trimming cost V 3 bases and J 7 bases, with 13 bases left between them. Germline values: CDR1 SQVTM, CDR2 ANQGSEA. The CDR3 consists of 12 residues. CDR3 in amino acids: CSVDLPSGEQYF. DNA of the CDR3: TGCAGCGTTGACCTCCCCTCGGGTGAGCAGTACTTC.

V gene TRBV20-1 combines with J gene TRBJ2-4; D is unresolved. Germline assignment: CDR1 DFQATT and CDR2 SNEGSKA (reference sequence). CDR3 length: 9 amino acids. The V gene lost 6 bases and the J gene lost 12 bases, with 9 bases spanning the gap. This CDR3 is CSATSPQYF. CDR3 nucleotide sequence: TGCAGTGCCACCTCTCCTCAGTACTTC.

The rearrangement uses TRBV2 and TRBJ1-1; D uncertain. V shed 7 bases and J shed 1 base, with 16 bases lying between them. The length of the CDR3 is 15 residues. From germline, CDR1 is SNHLY and CDR2 FYNNEI. In DNA form, the CDR3 reads TGTGCCAGCAACCTCGAGTCTTTCGGGAACACTGAAGCTTTCTTT. It encodes CASNLESFGNTEAFF.

In nucleotides, the CDR3 is TGTGCCAGCAGTTTAACATTAGCGGGGGGCACAGATACGCAGTATTTT. It codes for CASSLTLAGGTDTQYF. The chain links TRBV27 to TRBJ2-3; 9 nucleotides agree with TRBD2. V shed 2 bases and J 1 base; nucleotides not matched to a gene: 4. Germline V gene lookup returns CDR1 MNHEY and CDR2 SMNVEV (reference sequence). This CDR3 is built from 16 residues.

This chain links TRBV27 with TRBJ1-1; tentative D call: TRBD1 (5 bases). Germline V gives CDR1 MNHEY, CDR2 SMNVEV (reference sequence). V was pared by 0 bases and J by 0 bases, with 8 bases between. The CDR3 spans 15 residues. This chain's CDR3 is CASSLSGAMNTEAFF. CDR3 DNA: TGTGCCAGCAGTTTATCCGGGGCTATGAACACTGAAGCTTTCTTT.

The chain links TRBV4-1 to TRBJ1-2, with D hard to call. Germline V gene data show CDR1 as MGHRA and CDR2 as YSYEKL. V was cut by 0 bases and J by 0 bases, with 11 bases left in between. The CDR3 length is 16 residues. The CDR3 sequence is CASSQDRSYPNYGYTF. CDR3 bases: TGCGCCAGCAGCCAAGATAGGAGTTACCCTAACTATGGCTACACCTTC.

This clone was counted a few times. This chain uses TRBV10-3 with TRBJ2-1, with D perhaps matching TRBD2 (5 bases). CDR1 and CDR2 (germline): ENHRY, SYGVKD. CDR3 length: 15 residues. Trimming removed 4 bases from V and 7 bases from J, with 17 bases in between. The CDR3 here is CAISGENLDRNEQFF. The CDR3, as DNA: TGTGCCATCAGTGGGGAGAACCTCGATAGGAATGAGCAGTTCTTC.

The chain recombines TRBV4-3 with TRBJ2-5, with 8 bases that match TRBD1. Germline CDR1 reads LGHNA; CDR2 reads YSLEER. The ends lost 2 bases at V and 5 bases at J; junction bases unmatched: 13. This CDR3 has 17 residues. CDR3 in amino acids: CASSQSLTGDQVETQYF. CDR3 bases: TGCGCCAGCAGCCAATCTTTGACAGGGGACCAAGTGGAGACCCAGTACTTC.

This rearrangement joins TRBV11-3 to TRBJ2-3; 14 bases line up with TRBD2. Germline lookup yields CDR1 SGHNT and CDR2 YENEEA. The CDR3 consists of 13 residues. Trimming removed 10 bases from V and 5 bases from J; junction bases left unmatched: 2. The CDR3 nucleotides read TGTGCCACTGGACTAGCGGGGGGAGATACGCAGTATTTT. It is translated as CATGLAGGDTQYF.

The chain couples TRBV5-4 to TRBJ2-5; D may match TRBD1 or TRBD2 (5 bases each). The germline V gene encodes CDR1 SGHNT and CDR2 YYREEE (reference sequence). V was shortened by 4 bases and J by 2 bases, with 18 bases between the two germline ends. This CDR3 region has 16 residues. The chain's CDR3 is CASSVTGRPLQETQYF. In DNA form, the CDR3 reads TGTGCCAGCAGCGTAACGGGACGGCCCCTTCAAGAGACCCAGTACTTC.

This chain uses TRBV30 with TRBJ2-7; TRBD1 might be the D (5 bases). Germline loops: CDR1 GTSNPN, CDR2 SVGIG (reference sequence). The CDR3 sequence is 13 residues long. Trimming removed 5 bases at V and 2 bases at J, with 13 bases between. The CDR3: CAWEDTQTYEQYF. CDR3 nucleotides: TGTGCCTGGGAGGACACCCAAACCTACGAGCAGTACTTC.

The V call is TRBV4-3, the J call TRBJ2-1; D uncertain. Trimming stripped 1 base from V and 0 bases from J, with 7 bases between. The CDR3 totals 15 residues. Germline V gene sequence: CDR1 LGHNA, CDR2 YSLEER. The CDR3 loop is CASSQGVSSYNEQFF. CDR3 DNA: TGCGCCAGCAGCCAAGGGGTTTCCTCCTACAATGAGCAGTTCTTC.

The J gene is TRBJ2-1, the V gene TRBV5-1; 9 bases are shared with TRBD1. From germline, CDR1 is SGHRS and CDR2 YFSETQ. This CDR3 has 15 amino acids. The V and J ends lost 2 bases and 2 bases, in that order; junction bases with no gene match: 2. DNA for the CDR3: TGCGCCAGCAGCTTCCGGGACAGGGCCTACAATGAGCAGTTCTTC. Its translation is CASSFRDRAYNEQFF.

The V call is TRBV6-1, the J call TRBJ2-1; D is ambiguous. Trimming stripped 2 bases from V and 0 bases from J, with 8 bases between. Germline loops: CDR1 MNHNS, CDR2 SASEGT. This CDR3 has 15 residues. CDR3 amino acids: CASSEQVSSYNEQFF. Here the CDR3 DNA reads TGTGCCAGCAGTGAACAAGTGAGCTCCTACAATGAGCAGTTCTTC.

The chain has TRBV6-5 and TRBJ1-6; D is ambiguous. Germline V gene lookup returns CDR1 MNHEY and CDR2 SVGAGI. V was cut by 0 bases and J by 0 bases, with 6 bases left in between. The CDR3 has 16 residues. The CDR3 reads CASSYSWPSYNSPLHF. The DNA for the CDR3 is TGTGCCAGCAGTTACTCTTGGCCCTCCTATAATTCACCCCTCCACTTT.

This clone was recorded only once. The chain employs TRBV7-6 and TRBJ1-2; unclear D gene. The CDR3 totals 14 residues. CDR1 SGHVS and CDR2 FNYEAQ come from the germline V gene. The V and J ends lost 5 bases and 4 bases respectively, with 14 bases between them. The CDR3 nucleotides are TGTGCCAGCAGCCCCCGAGGGCAGGTCTATGGCTACACCTTC. Residues: CASSPRGQVYGYTF.

The chain couples TRBV11-2 to TRBJ1-4; a possible D gene is TRBD1 (5 bases). V lost 5 bases and J lost 8, with 12 bases in between. The CDR3 is made up of 13 amino acids. Germline V CDR1 and CDR2: SGHAT, FQNNGV. Written as DNA, the CDR3 is TGTGCCAGCAGCCTACAGGTTTTGGAAAAACTGTTTTTT. Translated: CASSLQVLEKLFF.

This chain uses TRBV11-3 with TRBJ2-1; 14 bases are shared with TRBD2. The trim removed 5 bases at V and 3 bases at J, leaving 3 bases unmatched. The CDR3 is 16 amino acids. Per the germline V gene, CDR1 is SGHNT and CDR2 is YENEEA. CDR3 sequence reads: CASSRTSGGHYNEQFF. CDR3 nucleotide sequence: TGTGCCAGCAGCCGGACTAGCGGGGGGCACTACAATGAGCAGTTCTTC.

The V gene is TRBV5-6, the J gene TRBJ1-1, with TRBD1 as a possible D gene (5 bases). The CDR3 contains 15 residues. CDR1 is SGHDT and CDR2 is YYEEEE in the germline V gene. V lost 0 bases and J lost 1, with 10 bases in between. In nucleotides, the CDR3 is TGTGCCAGCAGCTTGGCGGGGGGAGCGAACACTGAAGCTTTCTTT. Translation: CASSLAGGANTEAFF.

This chain connects TRBV2 to TRBJ1-2; TRBD1 agrees at 7 bases. The germline V gene has CDR1 SNHLY and CDR2 FYNNEI. V lost 5 bases, J lost 0 bases, and 9 bases stayed unmatched. The CDR3 length is 16 residues. DNA of the CDR3: TGTGCCAGCAGTCCGGACAGGCTTCGTCCTAACTATGGCTACACCTTC. Translation: CASSPDRLRPNYGYTF.

The V and J genes are TRBV2 and TRBJ1-2, with D hard to call. V was shortened by 6 bases and J by 0 bases, with 14 bases between the two germline ends. Per the germline V gene, CDR1 is SNHLY and CDR2 is FYNNEI. This CDR3 is 15 amino acids long. This CDR3 is CASSPSPGPNYGYTF. In DNA form, the CDR3 reads TGTGCCAGCAGCCCCTCCCCGGGTCCTAACTATGGCTACACCTTC.